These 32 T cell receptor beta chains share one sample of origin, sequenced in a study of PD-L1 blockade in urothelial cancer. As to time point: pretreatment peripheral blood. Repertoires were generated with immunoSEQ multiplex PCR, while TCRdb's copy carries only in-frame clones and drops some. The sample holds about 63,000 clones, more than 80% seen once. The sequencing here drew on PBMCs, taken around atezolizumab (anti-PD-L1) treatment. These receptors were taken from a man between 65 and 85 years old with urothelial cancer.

The CDR3 region has the DNA TGTGCCAGCAGTCGACAGGGTCACACAGATACGCAGTATTTT. It encodes CASSRQGHTDTQYF. V and J are TRBV2 and TRBJ2-3; 7 nucleotides match TRBD1. After removal of 5 bases from V and 2 bases from J, the junction contained 4 bases not matched to a gene. CDR3 size: 14 residues. Germline V CDR1 and CDR2: SNHLY, FYNNEI.

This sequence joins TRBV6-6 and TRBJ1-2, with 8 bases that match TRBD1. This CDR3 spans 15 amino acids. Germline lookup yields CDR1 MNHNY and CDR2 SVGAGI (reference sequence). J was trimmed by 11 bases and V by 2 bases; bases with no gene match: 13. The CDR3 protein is CASSYGGGQDLGYTF. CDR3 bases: TGTGCCAGCAGTTACGGGGGGGGACAGGATCTGGGGTACACCTTC.

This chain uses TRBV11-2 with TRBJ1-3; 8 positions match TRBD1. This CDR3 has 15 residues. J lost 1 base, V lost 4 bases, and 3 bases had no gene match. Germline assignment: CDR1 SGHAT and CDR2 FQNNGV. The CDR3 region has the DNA TGTGCCAGCAGCTCGGACAGGGAATCTGGAAACACCATATATTTT. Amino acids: CASSSDRESGNTIYF.

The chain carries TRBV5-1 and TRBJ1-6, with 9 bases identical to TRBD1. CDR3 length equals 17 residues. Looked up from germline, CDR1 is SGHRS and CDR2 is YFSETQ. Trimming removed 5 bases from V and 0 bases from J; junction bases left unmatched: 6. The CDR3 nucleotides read TGCGCCAGCAGACGGGACAGGGACAGCTCCTATAATTCACCCCTCCACTTT. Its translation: CASRRDRDSSYNSPLHF. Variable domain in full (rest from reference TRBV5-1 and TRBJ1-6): KAGVTQTPRYLIKTRGQQVTLSCSPISGHRSVSWYQQTPGQGLQFLFEYFSETQRNKGNFPGRFSGRQFSNSRSEMNVSTLELGDSALYLCASRRDRDSSYNSPLHFGNGTRLTVT.

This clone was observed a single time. The chain's CDR3 is CSAKWGDGYTF. For the CDR3, the DNA is TGCAGTGCTAAGTGGGGAGATGGCTACACCTTC. The chain joins TRBV20-1 to TRBJ1-2, with D uncertain. This CDR3 is built from 11 residues. V was cut by 4 bases and J by 6 bases, with 9 bases left in between. Germline CDR1 DFQATT, CDR2 SNEGSKA (reference sequence).

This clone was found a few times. CDR3 nucleotide sequence: TGCGCCAGCAGCTTGGGACCCCGGCCGGGACAGGGTCACTATGGCTACACCTTC. Translation: CASSLGPRPGQGHYGYTF. The chain carries TRBV5-1 and TRBJ1-2; TRBD1 agrees at 9 bases. CDR1 and CDR2 from the germline V gene are SGHRS and YFSETQ. V shed 0 bases, J shed 3 bases, and the junction held 12 bases outside the gene matches. The CDR3 runs 18 residues.

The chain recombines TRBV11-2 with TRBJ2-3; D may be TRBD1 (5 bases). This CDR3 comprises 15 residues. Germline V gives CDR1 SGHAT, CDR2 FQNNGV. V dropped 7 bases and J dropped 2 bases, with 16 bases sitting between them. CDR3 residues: CASTKGIGDTDTQYF. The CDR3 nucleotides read TGTGCCAGCACGAAGGGGATTGGGGACACAGATACGCAGTATTTT.

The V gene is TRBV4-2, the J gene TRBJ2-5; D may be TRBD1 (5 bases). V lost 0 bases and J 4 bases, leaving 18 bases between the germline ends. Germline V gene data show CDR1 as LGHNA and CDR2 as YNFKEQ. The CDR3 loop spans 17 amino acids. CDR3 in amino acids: CASSQDLIGEEGETQYF. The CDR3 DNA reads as TGTGCCAGCAGCCAAGATCTGATAGGGGAAGAAGGAGAGACCCAGTACTTC.

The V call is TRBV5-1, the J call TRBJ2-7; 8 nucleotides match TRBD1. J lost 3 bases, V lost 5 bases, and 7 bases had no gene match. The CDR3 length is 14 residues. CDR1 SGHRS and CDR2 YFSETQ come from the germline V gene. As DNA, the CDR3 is TGCGCCAGCAGACGGCAGGGGGCCGACTACGAGCAGTACTTC. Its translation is CASRRQGADYEQYF.

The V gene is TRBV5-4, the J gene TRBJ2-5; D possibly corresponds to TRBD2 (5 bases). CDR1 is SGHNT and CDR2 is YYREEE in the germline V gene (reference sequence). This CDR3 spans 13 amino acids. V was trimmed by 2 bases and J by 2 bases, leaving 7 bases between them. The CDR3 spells CASSFSVQETQYF. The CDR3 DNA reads TGTGCCAGCAGCTTTAGCGTTCAAGAGACCCAGTACTTC.

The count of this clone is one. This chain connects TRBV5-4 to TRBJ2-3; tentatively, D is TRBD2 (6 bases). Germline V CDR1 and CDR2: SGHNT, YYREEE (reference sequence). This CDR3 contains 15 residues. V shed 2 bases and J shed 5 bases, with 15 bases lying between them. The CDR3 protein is CASSFSAGMKDTQYF. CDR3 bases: TGTGCCAGCAGCTTTTCCGCGGGAATGAAAGATACGCAGTATTTT.

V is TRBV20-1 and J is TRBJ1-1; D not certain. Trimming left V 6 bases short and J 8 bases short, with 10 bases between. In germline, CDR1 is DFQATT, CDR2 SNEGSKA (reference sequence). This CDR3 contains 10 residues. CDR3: CSAGETEAFF. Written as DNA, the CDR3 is TGCAGTGCCGGGGAAACAGAAGCTTTCTTT.

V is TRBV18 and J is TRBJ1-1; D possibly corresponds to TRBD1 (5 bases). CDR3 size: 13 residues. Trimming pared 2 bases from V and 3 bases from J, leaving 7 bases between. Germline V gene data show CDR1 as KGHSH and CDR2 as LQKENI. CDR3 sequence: CASSPIRDTEAFF. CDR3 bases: TGTGCCAGCTCACCAATCAGGGACACTGAAGCTTTCTTT.

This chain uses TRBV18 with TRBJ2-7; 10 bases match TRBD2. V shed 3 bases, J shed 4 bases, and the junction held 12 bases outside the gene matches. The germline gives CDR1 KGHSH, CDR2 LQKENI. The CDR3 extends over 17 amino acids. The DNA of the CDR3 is TGTGCCAGCTCACCCCGCGCTGGAGGGACTAGCGTGTACGAGCAGTACTTC. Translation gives CASSPRAGGTSVYEQYF.

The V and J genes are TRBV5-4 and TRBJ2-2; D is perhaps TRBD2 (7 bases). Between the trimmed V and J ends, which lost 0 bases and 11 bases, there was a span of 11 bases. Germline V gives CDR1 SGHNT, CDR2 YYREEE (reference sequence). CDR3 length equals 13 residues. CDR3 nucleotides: TGTGCCAGCAGCTTGGTTGGGGGGGCAGAGCTGTTTTTT. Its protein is CASSLVGGAELFF.

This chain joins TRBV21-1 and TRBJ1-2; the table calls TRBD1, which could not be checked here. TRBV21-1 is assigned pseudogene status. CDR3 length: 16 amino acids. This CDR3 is CASSKDRQASNYGYTF. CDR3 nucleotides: TGTGCCAGCAGCAAAGACCGACAGGCTTCTAACTATGGCTACACCTTC.

Here the CDR3 DNA reads TGTGCCAGCATCCAAGACAGGGTGGCAGATACGCAGTATTTT. This sequence encodes CASIQDRVADTQYF. The gene calls are TRBV6-1 and TRBJ2-3; 7 bases align to TRBD1. Germline V gene lookup returns CDR1 MNHNS and CDR2 SASEGT. Trimming removed 7 bases from V and 4 bases from J; junction bases left unmatched: 8. The CDR3 is 14 amino acids.

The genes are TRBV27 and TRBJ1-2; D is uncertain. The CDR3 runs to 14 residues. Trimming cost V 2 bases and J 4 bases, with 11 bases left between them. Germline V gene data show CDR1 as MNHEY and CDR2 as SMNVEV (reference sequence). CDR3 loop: CASSLRREGYGYTF. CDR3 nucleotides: TGTGCCAGCAGTTTACGACGGGAAGGCTATGGCTACACCTTC.

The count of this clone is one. The CDR3 sequence is CASSLRLASQETQYF. The DNA for the CDR3 is TGTGCCAGCAGCTTGCGGCTAGCCTCTCAAGAGACCCAGTACTTC. J is TRBJ2-5 and V is TRBV5-4; TRBD2 is a possible D gene (5 bases). The germline V gene has CDR1 SGHNT and CDR2 YYREEE (reference sequence). Trimming removed 1 base from V and 2 bases from J, with 12 bases in between. The CDR3 consists of 15 residues.

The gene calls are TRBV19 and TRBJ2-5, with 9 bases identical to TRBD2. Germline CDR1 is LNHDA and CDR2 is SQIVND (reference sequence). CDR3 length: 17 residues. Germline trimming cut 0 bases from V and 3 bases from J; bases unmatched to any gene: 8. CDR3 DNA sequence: TGTGCCAGTAGTATAGAAGGCGGGAGGGCCACTGAAGAGACCCAGTACTTC. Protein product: CASSIEGGRATEETQYF.

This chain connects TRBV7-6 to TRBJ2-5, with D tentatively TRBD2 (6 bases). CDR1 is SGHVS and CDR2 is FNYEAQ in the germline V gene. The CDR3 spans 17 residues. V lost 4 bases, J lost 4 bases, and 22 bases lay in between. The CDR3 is CASSSPGVGPLRETQYF. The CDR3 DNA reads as TGTGCCAGCAGCTCGCCGGGGGTTGGCCCTTTACGAGAGACCCAGTACTTC. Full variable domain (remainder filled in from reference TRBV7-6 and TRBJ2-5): GAGVSQSPRYKVTKRGQDVALRCDPISGHVSLYWYRQALGQGPEFLTYFNYEAQQDKSGLPNDRFSAERPEGSISTLTIQRTEQRDSAMYRCASSSPGVGPLRETQYFGPGTRLLVL.

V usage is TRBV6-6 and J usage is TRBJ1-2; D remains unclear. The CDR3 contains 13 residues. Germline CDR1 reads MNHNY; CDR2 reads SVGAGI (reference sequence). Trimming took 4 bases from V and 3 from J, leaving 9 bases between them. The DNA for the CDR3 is TGTGCCAGCAGTTTTAAATCGGACTATGGCTACACCTTC. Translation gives CASSFKSDYGYTF.

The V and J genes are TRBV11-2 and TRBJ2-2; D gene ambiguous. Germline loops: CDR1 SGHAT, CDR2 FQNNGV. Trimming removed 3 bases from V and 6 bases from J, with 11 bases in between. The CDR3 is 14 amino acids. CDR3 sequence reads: CASSFGPSPGELFF. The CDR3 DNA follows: TGTGCCAGCAGCTTCGGTCCTTCCCCCGGGGAGCTGTTTTTT.

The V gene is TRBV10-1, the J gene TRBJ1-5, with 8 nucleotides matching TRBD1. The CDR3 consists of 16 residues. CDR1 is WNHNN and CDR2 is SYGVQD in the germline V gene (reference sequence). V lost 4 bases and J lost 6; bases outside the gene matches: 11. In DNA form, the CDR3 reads TGCGCCAGCAGTGTTCGGCAGGGGGCAGCGTCTCAGCCCCAGCATTTT. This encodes CASSVRQGAASQPQHF.

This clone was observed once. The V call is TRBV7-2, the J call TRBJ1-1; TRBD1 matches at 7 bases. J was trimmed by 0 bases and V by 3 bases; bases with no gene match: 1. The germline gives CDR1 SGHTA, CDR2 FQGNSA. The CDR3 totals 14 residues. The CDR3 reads CASSLTGLNTEAFF. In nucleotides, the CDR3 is TGTGCCAGCAGCTTGACAGGGCTGAACACTGAAGCTTTCTTT.

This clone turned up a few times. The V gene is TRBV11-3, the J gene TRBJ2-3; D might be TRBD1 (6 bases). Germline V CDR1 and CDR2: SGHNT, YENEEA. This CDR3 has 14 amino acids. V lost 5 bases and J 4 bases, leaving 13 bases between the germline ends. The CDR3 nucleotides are TGTGCCAGCAGCCCAGAACAGGGTTCAGATACGCAGTATTTT. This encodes CASSPEQGSDTQYF.

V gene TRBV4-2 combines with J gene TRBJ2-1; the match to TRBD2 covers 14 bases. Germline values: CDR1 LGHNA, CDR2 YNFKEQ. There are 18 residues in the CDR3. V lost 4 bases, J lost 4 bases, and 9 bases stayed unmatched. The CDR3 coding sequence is TGTGCCAGCAGCCCCCAGGGACTAGCGGGAGCCTATTACAATGAGCAGTTCTTC. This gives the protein CASSPQGLAGAYYNEQFF.

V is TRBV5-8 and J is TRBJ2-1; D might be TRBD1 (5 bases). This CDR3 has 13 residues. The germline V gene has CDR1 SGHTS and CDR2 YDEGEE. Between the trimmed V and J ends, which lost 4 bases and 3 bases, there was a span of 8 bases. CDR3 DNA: TGTGCCAGCAGCGACGACAGCTACAATGAGCAGTTCTTC. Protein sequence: CASSDDSYNEQFF.

DNA of the CDR3: TGTGCCAGCAGTAGGGAGGGGGGGAATGAGCAGTTCTTC. Residues: CASSREGGNEQFF. The rearrangement joins TRBV25-1 to TRBJ2-1, with a tentative D call TRBD2 (7 bases). Trimming cost V 5 bases and J 7 bases, with 12 bases left between them. Germline V gene sequence: CDR1 MGHDK, CDR2 SYGVNS. The CDR3 runs 13 residues.

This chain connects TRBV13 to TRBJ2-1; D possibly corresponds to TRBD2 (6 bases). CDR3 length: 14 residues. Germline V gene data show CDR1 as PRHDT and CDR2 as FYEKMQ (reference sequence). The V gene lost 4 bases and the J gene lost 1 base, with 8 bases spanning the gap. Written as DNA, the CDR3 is TGTGCCAGCAGCTCGCGGGGTTCCTACAATGAGCAGTTCTTC. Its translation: CASSSRGSYNEQFF. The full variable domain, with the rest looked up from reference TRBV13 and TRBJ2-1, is AAGVIQSPRHLIKEKRETATLKCYPIPRHDTVYWYQQGPGQDPQFLISFYEKMQSDKGSIPDRFSAQQFSDYHSELNMSSLELGDSALYFCASSSRGSYNEQFFGPGTRLTVL.

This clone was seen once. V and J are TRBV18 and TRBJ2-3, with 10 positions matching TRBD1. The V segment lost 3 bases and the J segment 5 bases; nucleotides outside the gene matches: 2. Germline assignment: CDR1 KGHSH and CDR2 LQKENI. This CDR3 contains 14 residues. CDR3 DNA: TGTGCCAGCTCACCGGACAGGGGGGGAGATACGCAGTATTTT. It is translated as CASSPDRGGDTQYF.

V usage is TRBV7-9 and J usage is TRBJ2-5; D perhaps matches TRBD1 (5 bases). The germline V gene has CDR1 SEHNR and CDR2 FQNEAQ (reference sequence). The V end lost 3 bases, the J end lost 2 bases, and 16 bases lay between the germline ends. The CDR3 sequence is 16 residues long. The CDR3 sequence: CASSFPSRQLQETQYF. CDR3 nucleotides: TGTGCCAGCAGCTTCCCCTCCAGACAGCTTCAAGAGACCCAGTACTTC. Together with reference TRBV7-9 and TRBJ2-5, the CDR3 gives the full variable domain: DTGVSQNPRHKITKRGQNVTFRCDPISEHNRLYWYRQTLGQGPEFLTYFQNEAQLEKSRLLSDRFSAERPKGSFSTLEIQRTEQGDSAMYLCASSFPSRQLQETQYFGPGTRLLVL.